One and the same sample provided the 32 T cell receptor beta chains below, sequenced in a study of blood T cell repertoires in COVID-19. Data came from immunoSEQ multiplex PCR; TCRdb stores just in-frame clones and leaves some out. This table holds about 170,000 clones, around four fifths found once. The sample was PBMCs or T cells enriched from blood (not recorded which). These TCRs come from a woman between 50 and 59 years old in a cohort exposed to, infected with or recovered from COVID-19 (not recorded which).

V and J are TRBV10-3 and TRBJ2-6; D perhaps matches TRBD1 (6 bases). The CDR3 has 15 residues. V was clipped by 9 bases and J by 0 bases, with 12 bases between them. Germline-derived CDR1 and CDR2 are ENHRY and SYGVKD. The CDR3 loop reads CAMGAGDSGANVLTF. CDR3 bases: TGTGCCATGGGGGCCGGGGACTCTGGGGCCAACGTCCTGACTTTC.

This clone was seen only once. This chain joins TRBV6-5 and TRBJ1-1; D remains ambiguous. V was shortened by 9 bases and J by 8 bases, with 13 bases between the two germline ends. The CDR3 length is 11 residues. Germline V lookup: CDR1 MNHEY, CDR2 SVGAGI. The CDR3 here is CASSSGGEAFF. The CDR3 nucleotides read TGTGCCAGTAGCAGTGGAGGGGAAGCTTTCTTT.

The chain recombines TRBV27 with TRBJ2-4; a possible D gene is TRBD2 (6 bases). The CDR3 is 14 residues long. Per germline, CDR1 MNHEY and CDR2 SMNVEV (reference sequence). V shed 8 bases and J shed 0 bases, with 11 bases lying between them. The CDR3 is CASPTGVAKNIQYF. The CDR3 DNA reads TGTGCCAGCCCTACGGGGGTAGCCAAAAACATTCAGTACTTC.

The rearrangement uses TRBV3-1 (or the pseudogene TRBV3-2) and TRBJ2-1; 12 bases are a match to TRBD2. V lost 4 bases to trimming and J lost 4 bases; unmatched junction nucleotides: 2. Germline V gene lookup returns CDR1 LGHDT and CDR2 YNNKEL (reference sequence). The CDR3 sequence is 15 residues long. The CDR3 DNA reads TGTGCCAGCAGCCGCGGACTAGCGGGATACAATGAGCAGTTCTTC. Protein product: CASSRGLAGYNEQFF.

This chain joins TRBV14 and TRBJ1-3, with a possible D match to TRBD1 (5 bases). The CDR3 sequence is 16 residues long. CDR1 SGHDN and CDR2 FVKESK come from the germline V gene. V lost 1 base to trimming and J lost 2 bases, with 12 bases between them. The CDR3 bases are TGTGCCAGCAGCCAAGGTACCCAGGGAACTGGAAACACCATATATTTT. Amino acid sequence: CASSQGTQGTGNTIYF.

The rearrangement uses TRBV23-1 and TRBJ2-7; 7 bases map to TRBD2. TRBV23-1 carries the ORF label, with uncertain function. Germline trimming cut 10 bases from V and 2 bases from J; bases unmatched to any gene: 14. CDR3 size: 15 residues. CDR3 sequence (DNA): TGCGCCACCCTAACCCGGGGGGAGGGCCCCTACGAGCAGTACTTC. Amino acid sequence: CATLTRGEGPYEQYF.

This chain uses TRBV7-8 with TRBJ1-1, with a weak D call TRBD1 (5 bases). Trimming removed 4 bases at V and 1 base at J, with 19 bases between. The length of the CDR3 is 17 residues. From germline, CDR1 is SGHVS and CDR2 FQNEAQ. For the CDR3, the DNA is TGTGCCAGCAGCTCGCCTCAGGGTTTGAGGAGGAACACTGAAGCTTTCTTT. This codes for CASSSPQGLRRNTEAFF.

This chain connects TRBV7-9 to TRBJ2-1, with 9 bases lining up with TRBD1. Trimming cost V 3 bases and J 9 bases; bases outside gene matches: 12. The CDR3 runs to 16 residues. Looked up from germline, CDR1 is SEHNR and CDR2 is FQNEAQ (reference sequence). The CDR3 coding sequence is TGTGCCAGCAGCTTTCAGGCGGGACAGGGTGGAAGTGAGCAGTTCTTC. It is translated as CASSFQAGQGGSEQFF.

The chain is built from TRBV7-9 and TRBJ2-3; 7 bases fit TRBD1. CDR1 SEHNR and CDR2 FQNEAQ come from the germline V gene (reference sequence). V was clipped by 7 bases and J by 3 bases; unmatched bases: 10. The CDR3 has 15 amino acids. The CDR3 nucleotides are TGTGCCAGCACCCTAGGGGGCAGTCGGACAGATACGCAGTATTTT. It is translated as CASTLGGSRTDTQYF.

The chain employs TRBV19 and TRBJ1-5; 7 bases match TRBD1. CDR1 and CDR2 from the germline V gene are LNHDA and SQIVND (reference sequence). The V and J ends lost 4 bases and 6 bases, in that order; junction bases with no gene match: 6. This CDR3 has 14 residues. The CDR3 reads CASSNYRGGQPQHF. In nucleotides, the CDR3 is TGTGCCAGTAGTAATTACAGGGGCGGTCAGCCCCAGCATTTT.

This clone came up once. The V gene is TRBV28, the J gene TRBJ1-5, with D possibly being TRBD1 (5 bases). The CDR3 length is 14 residues. Trimming removed 2 bases at V and 7 bases at J, with 12 bases between. Germline V gives CDR1 MDHEN, CDR2 SYDVKM. Here the CDR3 reads CASSLPQGGQPQHF. Here the CDR3 DNA reads TGTGCCAGCAGTTTACCGCAGGGTGGACAGCCCCAGCATTTT.

The rearrangement links TRBV7-9 to TRBJ2-5; 7 bases match TRBD1. Germline CDR1 reads SEHNR; CDR2 reads FQNEAQ (reference sequence). The CDR3 consists of 14 residues. Trimming cost V 4 bases and J 2 bases; bases outside gene matches: 4. The DNA for the CDR3 is TGTGCCAGCAGCTCGAGGGACAGACAAGAGACCCAGTACTTC. The encoded protein is CASSSRDRQETQYF. The full variable domain, completed using reference TRBV7-9 and TRBJ2-5, is DTGVSQNPRHKITKRGQNVTFRCDPISEHNRLYWYRQTLGQGPEFLTYFQNEAQLEKSRLLSDRFSAERPKGSFSTLEIQRTEQGDSAMYLCASSSRDRQETQYFGPGTRLLVL.

This clone was seen once. This rearrangement joins TRBV7-9 to TRBJ1-4; no firm D call. Trimming took 8 bases from V and 6 from J, leaving 16 bases between them. The CDR3 is 14 residues long. The V gene's germline CDR1 is SEHNR and CDR2 FQNEAQ (reference sequence). The DNA of the CDR3 is TGTGCCAGCCTCGGTAGCGAAGGTTATGAAAAACTGTTTTTT. It specifies CASLGSEGYEKLFF. The whole variable domain, remainder taken from reference TRBV7-9 and TRBJ1-4, is DTGVSQNPRHKITKRGQNVTFRCDPISEHNRLYWYRQTLGQGPEFLTYFQNEAQLEKSRLLSDRFSAERPKGSFSTLEIQRTEQGDSAMYLCASLGSEGYEKLFFGSGTQLSVL.

The chain employs TRBV28 and TRBJ2-7, with D possibly matching TRBD1 (6 bases). Trimming cost V 6 bases and J 4 bases, with 19 bases left between them. The CDR3 extends over 15 amino acids. Germline CDR1 reads MDHEN; CDR2 reads SYDVKM. The CDR3 protein is CASRSGTTGGYEQYF. DNA of the CDR3: TGTGCCAGCAGGTCCGGGACAACCGGCGGGTACGAGCAGTACTTC.

The rearrangement links TRBV6-5 to TRBJ2-5, with D possibly TRBD2 on 5 matching bases. The CDR3 length is 15 residues. Germline CDR1 reads MNHEY; CDR2 reads SVGAGI. V lost 5 bases, J lost 2 bases, and 15 bases lay in between. The CDR3 is CASSRSGEGQETQYF. The CDR3 DNA reads TGTGCCAGCAGTAGGAGCGGAGAGGGACAAGAGACCCAGTACTTC.

V is TRBV23-1 and J is TRBJ1-5; D is possibly TRBD1 (6 bases). TRBV23-1 is marked as an open reading frame, function uncertain. CDR3 size: 17 residues. Trimming left V 0 bases short and J 6 bases short, with 18 bases between. The CDR3 sequence: CASSQSGRQGQGQPQHF. The CDR3 DNA reads TGCGCCAGCAGTCAATCGGGGCGGCAGGGGCAAGGTCAGCCCCAGCATTTT.

The chain links TRBV3-1 (or the pseudogene TRBV3-2) to TRBJ1-3; D not certain. CDR1 and CDR2 from the germline V gene are LGHDT and YNNKEL (reference sequence). Trimming shortened V by 4 bases and J by 2 bases, and 6 bases separated the two germline ends. The CDR3 is 13 residues long. The CDR3 sequence: CASSPSPGNTIYF. Written as DNA, the CDR3 is TGTGCCAGCAGCCCTTCTCCTGGAAACACCATATATTTT.

The chain links TRBV5-1 to TRBJ2-2; 9 positions agree with TRBD1. Germline assignment: CDR1 SGHRS and CDR2 YFSETQ. With V trimmed by 4 bases and J by 4 bases, 8 bases remained unmatched. The CDR3 loop spans 16 amino acids. The CDR3 region is CASSMGQGVATGELFF. The CDR3 DNA follows: TGCGCCAGCAGCATGGGACAGGGAGTAGCCACCGGGGAGCTGTTTTTT.

The V and J genes are TRBV28 and TRBJ1-5, with 10 bases matching TRBD1. The germline V gene encodes CDR1 MDHEN and CDR2 SYDVKM. CDR3 size: 15 residues. J was trimmed by 5 bases and V by 4 bases; bases with no gene match: 5. CDR3 in amino acids: CASSSSDRGHQPQHF. CDR3 DNA sequence: TGTGCCAGCAGTTCAAGTGACAGGGGGCATCAGCCCCAGCATTTT.

The chain is built from TRBV4-1 and TRBJ1-5; TRBD1 might be the D (5 bases). V was trimmed by 2 bases and J by 4 bases, leaving 12 bases between them. The CDR3 is made up of 15 amino acids. CDR1 MGHRA and CDR2 YSYEKL come from the germline V gene. CDR3 protein: CASSQNIQANQPQHF. CDR3 sequence (DNA): TGCGCCAGCAGCCAAAACATACAGGCAAATCAGCCCCAGCATTTT.

The chain links TRBV5-1 to TRBJ2-7, with 7 bases fitting TRBD1. Per the germline V gene, CDR1 is SGHRS and CDR2 is YFSETQ. The CDR3 totals 16 residues. The J segment lost 0 bases and the V segment lost 1 base, leaving 7 bases of the junction unmatched. CDR3: CASSLSGQAFSYEQYF. DNA of the CDR3: TGCGCCAGCAGCTTGAGCGGACAGGCCTTCTCCTACGAGCAGTACTTC.

This clone was seen a few times. J is TRBJ1-3 and V is TRBV4-1, with unresolved D. The CDR3 sequence is 15 residues long. V was cut by 3 bases and J by 0 bases, with 9 bases left in between. In germline, CDR1 is MGHRA, CDR2 YSYEKL. This chain's CDR3 is CASSQWATSGNTIYF. The CDR3 bases are TGCGCCAGCAGCCAGTGGGCCACCTCTGGAAACACCATATATTTT.

The V and J genes are TRBV5-6 and TRBJ2-7, with D possibly TRBD1 on 6 matching bases. The CDR3 is 13 amino acids. The germline CDR1 and CDR2 sequences are SGHDT and YYEEEE. V was shortened by 4 bases and J by 5 bases, with 13 bases between the two germline ends. This chain's CDR3 is CASSVYRVHEQYF. CDR3 DNA: TGTGCCAGCAGCGTATACAGGGTACACGAGCAGTACTTC.

The gene calls are TRBV6-5 and TRBJ1-1, with TRBD1 matching 8 bases. Per germline, CDR1 MNHEY and CDR2 SVGAGI. Unmatched junction bases numbered 6, after V lost 6 bases and J lost 3 bases. CDR3 size: 14 residues. CDR3 DNA: TGTGCCAGCAGATCATCAGGGGGCGACACTGAAGCTTTCTTT. Its translation is CASRSSGGDTEAFF.

The chain couples TRBV19 to TRBJ1-1, with D maybe TRBD1 (6 bases). Germline V CDR1 and CDR2: LNHDA, SQIVND (reference sequence). There are 15 residues in the CDR3. V lost 5 bases and J lost 6, with 19 bases in between. The CDR3 protein is CASSPTGRGRAEAFF. CDR3 in DNA: TGTGCCAGTAGTCCCACAGGGAGGGGAAGGGCTGAAGCTTTCTTT.

This sequence joins TRBV2 and TRBJ2-1, with 7 positions matching TRBD1. V lost 5 bases, J lost 0 bases, and 7 bases stayed unmatched. The CDR3 runs 16 residues. Germline V lookup: CDR1 SNHLY, CDR2 FYNNEI. For the CDR3, the DNA is TGTGCCAGCAGTAACGACAGGGAAAGCTCCTACAATGAGCAGTTCTTC. Translation: CASSNDRESSYNEQFF.

As concerns this clone: The germline gene is not matched at one end of the junction; a read error may be the cause. The V gene is TRBV7-8, the J gene TRBJ2-1; 7 bases are shared with TRBD2. Germline V CDR1 and CDR2: SGHVS, FQNEAQ. The CDR3 contains 13 residues. The DNA of the CDR3 is TGTGCCAGCAGCTTAAGGTCGGCGGGAGACGAGCTCTTC. This translates into CASSLRSAGDELF. The full variable domain, with the rest looked up from reference TRBV7-8 and TRBJ2-1, is GAGVSQSPRYKVAKRGQDVALRCDPISGHVSLFWYQQALGQGPEFLTYFQNEAQLDKSGLPSDRFFAERPEGSVSTLKIQRTQQEDSAVYLCASSLRSAGDELFGPGTRLTVL.

V is TRBV18 and J is TRBJ2-3, with TRBD2 matching 15 bases. CDR1 and CDR2 from the germline V gene are KGHSH and LQKENI. The length of the CDR3 is 17 residues. V dropped 4 bases and J dropped 4; count of bases not matched to a gene: 6. The CDR3 spells CASSRGLAGGEADTQYF. Here the CDR3 DNA reads TGTGCCAGCTCACGGGGACTAGCGGGAGGCGAGGCAGATACGCAGTATTTT.

The chain recombines TRBV7-9 with TRBJ2-3; TRBD1 matches 7 bases. The CDR3 length is 14 residues. Germline V gene data show CDR1 as SEHNR and CDR2 as FQNEAQ (reference sequence). V trimming: 8 bases; J trimming: 4 bases; junction bases outside the gene matches: 9. The CDR3: CASDQKGGADTQYF. The CDR3 coding sequence is TGTGCCAGCGACCAAAAAGGGGGCGCAGATACGCAGTATTTT.

The rearrangement joins TRBV5-1 to TRBJ2-7, with D possibly being TRBD1 (5 bases). The CDR3 covers 13 residues. The V gene's germline CDR1 is SGHRS and CDR2 YFSETQ. Trimming removed 1 base at V and 5 bases at J, with 10 bases between. DNA for the CDR3: TGCGCCAGCAGCTTGCGCAGGGCCAACGAGCAGTACTTC. Translation: CASSLRRANEQYF.

This clone was counted a few times. The J gene is TRBJ1-5, the V gene TRBV28, with 7 bases identical to TRBD1. The CDR3 length is 15 residues. V trimming: 2 bases; J trimming: 4 bases; junction bases outside the gene matches: 5. CDR1 is MDHEN and CDR2 is SYDVKM in the germline V gene. CDR3 coding DNA: TGTGCCAGCAGTTTAAACTCCAGGGGGAATCAGCCCCAGCATTTT. Translation: CASSLNSRGNQPQHF.

V gene TRBV5-1 combines with J gene TRBJ1-1; weak D call: TRBD1 (6 bases). This CDR3 spans 16 amino acids. V gave up 3 bases and J gave up 3 bases, with 18 bases separating them. Germline V CDR1 and CDR2: SGHRS, YFSETQ. CDR3 in amino acids: CASSSEGGALDTEAFF. The CDR3 nucleotides are TGCGCCAGCAGCTCCGAGGGGGGGGCCCTGGACACTGAAGCTTTCTTT.